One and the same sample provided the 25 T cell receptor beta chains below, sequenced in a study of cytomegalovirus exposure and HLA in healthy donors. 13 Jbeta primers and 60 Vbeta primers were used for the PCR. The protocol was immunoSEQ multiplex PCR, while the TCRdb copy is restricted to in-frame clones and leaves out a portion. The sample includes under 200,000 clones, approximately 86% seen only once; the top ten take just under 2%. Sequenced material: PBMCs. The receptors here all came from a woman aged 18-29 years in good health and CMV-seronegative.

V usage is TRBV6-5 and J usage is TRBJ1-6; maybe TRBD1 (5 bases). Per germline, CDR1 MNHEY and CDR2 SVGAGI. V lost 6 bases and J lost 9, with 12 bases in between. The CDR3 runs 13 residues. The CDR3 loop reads CASRSHGGSPLHF. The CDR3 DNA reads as TGTGCCAGCAGATCCCACGGGGGTTCACCCCTCCACTTT.

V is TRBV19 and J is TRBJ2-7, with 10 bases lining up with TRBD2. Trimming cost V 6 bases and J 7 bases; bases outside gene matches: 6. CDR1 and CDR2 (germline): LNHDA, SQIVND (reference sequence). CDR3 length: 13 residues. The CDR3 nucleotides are TGTGCCAGTAGCCTAGCGGGGGCAGGAGAGCAGTACTTC. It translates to CASSLAGAGEQYF.

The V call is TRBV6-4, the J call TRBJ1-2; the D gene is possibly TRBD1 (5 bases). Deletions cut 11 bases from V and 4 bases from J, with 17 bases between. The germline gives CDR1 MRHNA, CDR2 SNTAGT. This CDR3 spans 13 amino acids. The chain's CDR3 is CAGRQPHIYGYTF. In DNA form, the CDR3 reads TGTGCCGGAAGACAGCCCCATATCTATGGCTACACCTTC.

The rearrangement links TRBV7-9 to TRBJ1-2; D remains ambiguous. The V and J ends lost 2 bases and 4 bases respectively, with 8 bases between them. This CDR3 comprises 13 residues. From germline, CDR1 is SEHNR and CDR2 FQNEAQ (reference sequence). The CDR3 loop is CASSLSGPYGYTF. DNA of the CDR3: TGTGCCAGCAGCTTATCAGGTCCCTATGGCTACACCTTC.

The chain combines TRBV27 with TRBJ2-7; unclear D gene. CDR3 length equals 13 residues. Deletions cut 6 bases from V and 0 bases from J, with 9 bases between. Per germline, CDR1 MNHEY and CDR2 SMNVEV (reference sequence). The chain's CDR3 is CASRSLSSYEQYF. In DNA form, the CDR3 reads TGTGCCAGCAGGTCTCTTAGCTCCTACGAGCAGTACTTC.

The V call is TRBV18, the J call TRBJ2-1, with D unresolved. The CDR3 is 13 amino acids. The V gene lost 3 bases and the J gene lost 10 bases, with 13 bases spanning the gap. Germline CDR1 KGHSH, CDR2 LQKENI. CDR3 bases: TGTGCCAGCTCACCCAGCCAGGCTCGAGAGCAGTTCTTC. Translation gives CASSPSQAREQFF.

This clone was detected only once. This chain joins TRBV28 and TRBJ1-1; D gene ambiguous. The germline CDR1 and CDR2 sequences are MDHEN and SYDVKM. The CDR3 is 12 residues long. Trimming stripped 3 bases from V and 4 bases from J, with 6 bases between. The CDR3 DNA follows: TGTGCCAGCAGTTTTGCGGGCACTGAAGCTTTCTTT. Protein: CASSFAGTEAFF.

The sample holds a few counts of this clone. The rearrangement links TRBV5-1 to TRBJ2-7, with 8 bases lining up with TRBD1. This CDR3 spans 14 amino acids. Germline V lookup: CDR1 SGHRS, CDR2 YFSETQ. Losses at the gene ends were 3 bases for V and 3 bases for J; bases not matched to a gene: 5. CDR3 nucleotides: TGCGCCAGCAGCTCCCGGGACAGGTTCTACGAGCAGTACTTC. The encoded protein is CASSSRDRFYEQYF.

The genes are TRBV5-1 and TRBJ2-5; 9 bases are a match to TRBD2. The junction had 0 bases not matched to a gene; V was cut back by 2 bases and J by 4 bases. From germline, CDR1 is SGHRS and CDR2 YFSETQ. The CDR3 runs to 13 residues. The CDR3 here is CASSLLAGETQYF. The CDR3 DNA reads TGCGCCAGCAGCTTACTAGCGGGAGAGACCCAGTACTTC.

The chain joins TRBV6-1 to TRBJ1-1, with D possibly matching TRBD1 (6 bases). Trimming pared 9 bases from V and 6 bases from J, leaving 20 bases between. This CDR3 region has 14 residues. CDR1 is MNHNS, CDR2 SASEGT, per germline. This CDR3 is CASSRGSGSAEAFF. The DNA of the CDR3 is TGTGCCAGTTCGAGGGGGTCAGGGAGCGCTGAAGCTTTCTTT.

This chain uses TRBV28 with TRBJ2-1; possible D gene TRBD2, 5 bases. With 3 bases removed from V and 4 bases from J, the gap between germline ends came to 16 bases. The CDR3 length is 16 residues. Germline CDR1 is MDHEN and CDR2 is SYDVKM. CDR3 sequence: CASSFTQGSLYNEQFF. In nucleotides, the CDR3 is TGTGCCAGCAGTTTTACCCAAGGGAGCCTTTACAATGAGCAGTTCTTC.

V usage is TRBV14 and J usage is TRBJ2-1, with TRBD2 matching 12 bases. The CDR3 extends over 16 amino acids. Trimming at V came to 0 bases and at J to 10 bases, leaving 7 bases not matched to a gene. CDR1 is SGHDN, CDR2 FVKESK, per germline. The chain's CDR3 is CASSQDQRTSGDEQFF. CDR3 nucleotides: TGTGCCAGCAGCCAAGACCAAAGGACTAGCGGGGACGAGCAGTTCTTC.

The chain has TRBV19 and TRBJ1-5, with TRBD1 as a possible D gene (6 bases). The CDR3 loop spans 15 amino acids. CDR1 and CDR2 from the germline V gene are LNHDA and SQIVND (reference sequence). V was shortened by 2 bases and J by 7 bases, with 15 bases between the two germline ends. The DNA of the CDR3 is TGTGCCAGTAGTATAACATCAGGGGCGATACAGCCCCAGCATTTT. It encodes CASSITSGAIQPQHF.

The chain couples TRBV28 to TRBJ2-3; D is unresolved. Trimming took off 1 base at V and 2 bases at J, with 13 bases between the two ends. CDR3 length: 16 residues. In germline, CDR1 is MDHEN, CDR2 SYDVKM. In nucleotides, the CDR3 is TGTGCCAGCAGTTTATACGGCGACAAGTTCACAGATACGCAGTATTTT. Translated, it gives CASSLYGDKFTDTQYF.

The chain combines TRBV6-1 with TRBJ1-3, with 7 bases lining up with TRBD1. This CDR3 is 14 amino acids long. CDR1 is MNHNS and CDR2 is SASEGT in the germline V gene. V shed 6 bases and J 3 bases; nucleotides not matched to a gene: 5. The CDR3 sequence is CASSPTGLGNTIYF. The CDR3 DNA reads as TGTGCCAGCAGCCCGACAGGGCTTGGAAACACCATATATTTT.

The CDR3 DNA follows: TGTGCCAGTAGTTCCCGACAAGGGGTAGGCAAACTGTTTTTT. Amino acids: CASSSRQGVGKLFF. The chain couples TRBV19 to TRBJ1-4; a possible D gene is TRBD1 (5 bases). The CDR3 has 14 amino acids. The germline V gene encodes CDR1 LNHDA and CDR2 SQIVND (reference sequence). Trimming stripped 5 bases from V and 11 bases from J, with 18 bases between.

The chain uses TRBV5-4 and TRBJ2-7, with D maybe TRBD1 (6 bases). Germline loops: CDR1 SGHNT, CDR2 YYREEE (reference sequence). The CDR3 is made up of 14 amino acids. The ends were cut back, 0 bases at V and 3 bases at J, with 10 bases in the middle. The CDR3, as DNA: TGTGCCAGCAGCTTGGGGACAGTAAACTACGAGCAGTACTTC. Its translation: CASSLGTVNYEQYF.

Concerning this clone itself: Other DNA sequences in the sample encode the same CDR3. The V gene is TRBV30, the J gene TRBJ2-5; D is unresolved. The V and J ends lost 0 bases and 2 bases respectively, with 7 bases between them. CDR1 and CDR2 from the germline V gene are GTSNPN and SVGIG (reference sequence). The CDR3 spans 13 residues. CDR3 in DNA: TGTGCCTGGAGTGTCTCCTCTCAAGAGACCCAGTACTTC. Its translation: CAWSVSSQETQYF.

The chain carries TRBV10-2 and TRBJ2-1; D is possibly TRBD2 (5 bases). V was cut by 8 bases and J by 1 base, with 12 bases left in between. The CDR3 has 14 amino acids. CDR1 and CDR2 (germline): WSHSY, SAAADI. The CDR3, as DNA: TGCGCCAGCGGGGAGATACCTTCCTACAATGAGCAGTTCTTC. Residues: CASGEIPSYNEQFF.

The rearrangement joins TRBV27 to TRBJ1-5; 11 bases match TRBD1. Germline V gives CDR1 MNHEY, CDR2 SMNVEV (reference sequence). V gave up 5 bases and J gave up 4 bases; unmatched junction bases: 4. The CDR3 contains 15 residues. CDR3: CASSGQGAGNQPQHF. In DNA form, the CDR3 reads TGTGCCAGCAGTGGACAGGGGGCCGGGAATCAGCCCCAGCATTTT.

The CDR3: CASQGQGSSGELFF. The CDR3 nucleotides are TGCGCCAGCCAGGGACAGGGCTCCTCCGGGGAGCTGTTTTTT. The chain links TRBV10-1 to TRBJ2-2; 9 positions agree with TRBD1. With V trimmed by 8 bases and J by 6 bases, 7 bases remained unmatched. The CDR3 has 14 residues. Germline V gene sequence: CDR1 WNHNN, CDR2 SYGVQD (reference sequence).

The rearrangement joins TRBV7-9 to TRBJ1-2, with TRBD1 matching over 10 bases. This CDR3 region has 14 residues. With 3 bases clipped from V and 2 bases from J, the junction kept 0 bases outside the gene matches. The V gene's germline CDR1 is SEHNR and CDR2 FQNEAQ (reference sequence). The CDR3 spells CASSLGQGNYGYTF. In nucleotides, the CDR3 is TGTGCCAGCAGCTTGGGACAGGGGAACTATGGCTACACCTTC.

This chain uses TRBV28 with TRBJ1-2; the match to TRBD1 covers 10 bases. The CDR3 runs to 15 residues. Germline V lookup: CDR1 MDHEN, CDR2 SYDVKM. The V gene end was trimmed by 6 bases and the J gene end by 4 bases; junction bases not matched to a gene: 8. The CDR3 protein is CASSLGQGSGYGYTF. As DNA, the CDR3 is TGTGCCAGCAGCCTGGGACAGGGGTCCGGCTATGGCTACACCTTC.

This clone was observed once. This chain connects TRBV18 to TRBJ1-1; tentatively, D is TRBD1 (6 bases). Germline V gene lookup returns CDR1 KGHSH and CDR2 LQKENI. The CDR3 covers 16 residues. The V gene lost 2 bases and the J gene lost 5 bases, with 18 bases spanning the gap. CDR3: CASSPMDRASGTEAFF. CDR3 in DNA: TGTGCCAGCTCACCAATGGACAGAGCTTCAGGAACTGAAGCTTTCTTT.

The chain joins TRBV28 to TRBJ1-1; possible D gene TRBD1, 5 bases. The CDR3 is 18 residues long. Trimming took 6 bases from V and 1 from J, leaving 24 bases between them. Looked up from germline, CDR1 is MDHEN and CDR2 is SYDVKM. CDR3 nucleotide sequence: TGTGCCAGCAGGTCGATACAGGTTTTTACCTCGCAGAACACTGAAGCTTTCTTT. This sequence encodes CASRSIQVFTSQNTEAFF.